The clone carrying this TCR beta chain was observed many times. This CDR3 has 15 residues. CDR1 and CDR2 (germline): SEHNR, FQNEAQ (reference sequence). The V and J ends lost 4 bases and 4 bases, in that order; junction bases with no gene match: 6. TCRdb re-analysed the reads in MiXCR, keeping a single row per CDR3 protein. The sample records 150,000 to 200,000 distinct CDR3 sequences, around 14% being singletons. This sample is part of a study of T cell repertoires in cytomegalovirus infection. The sample was PBMCs. The clonotype was recovered from a human donor in good health (CMV status not recorded). Some clones in this sample may be carry-over from other donors' samples. The chain employs TRBV7-9 and TRBJ2-3; TRBD2 matches at 9 bases. The CDR3 spells CASSSWTSEPDTQYF. In DNA, the CDR3 is TGTGCCAGCAGCTCCTGGACTAGCGAACCAGATACGCAGTATTTT.